Presented here are 8 T cell receptor beta chains from one specimen sequenced in a study of T cells in localized non-small cell lung cancer. The assay was immunoSEQ multiplex PCR, and TCRdb's table has in-frame clones only and misses some. The sample has tens of thousands of clones, roughly four fifths seen once; the top ten hold under 3.5%. This material consisted of peripheral blood, taken before any cancer treatment. These receptors originate from a man aged 40 to 75 with stage I lung adenocarcinoma.

V is TRBV11-2 and J is TRBJ2-7, with 9 bases identical to TRBD1. Germline CDR1 SGHAT, CDR2 FQNNGV. The CDR3 sequence is 17 residues long. V shed 5 bases and J 2 bases; nucleotides not matched to a gene: 13. As DNA, the CDR3 is TGTGCCAGCAGCGCCTACCGGCGGACAGGGGTGGCCTACGAGCAGTACTTC. As protein: CASSAYRRTGVAYEQYF.

This rearrangement joins TRBV4-1 to TRBJ2-7, with TRBD2 matching over 11 bases. The germline CDR1 and CDR2 sequences are MGHRA and YSYEKL. The J segment lost 3 bases and the V segment lost 2 bases, leaving 3 bases of the junction unmatched. This CDR3 contains 15 residues. This CDR3 reads CASSQSGTSGYEQYF. The CDR3 bases are TGCGCCAGCAGCCAATCCGGGACTAGCGGCTACGAGCAGTACTTC.

As DNA, the CDR3 is TGTGCCAGCAGCCTCGGACTAGCGGGGGCGGGGGAGACCCAGTACTTC. Protein product: CASSLGLAGAGETQYF. The gene calls are TRBV7-9 and TRBJ2-5; the match to TRBD2 covers 13 bases. Trimming removed 5 bases from V and 5 bases from J; junction bases left unmatched: 8. In germline, CDR1 is SEHNR, CDR2 FQNEAQ (reference sequence). The CDR3 is made up of 16 amino acids.

The chain uses TRBV19 and TRBJ2-7; perhaps TRBD2 as D (6 bases). V was trimmed by 3 bases and J by 2 bases, leaving 11 bases between them. The V gene's germline CDR1 is LNHDA and CDR2 SQIVND (reference sequence). This CDR3 region has 14 residues. CDR3 nucleotides: TGTGCCAGTAGTATGGCGGGGCAAGCCTACGAGCAGTACTTC. Amino acid sequence: CASSMAGQAYEQYF.

This rearrangement joins TRBV6-1 to TRBJ2-7; D is undetermined. Trimming stripped 6 bases from V and 0 bases from J, with 12 bases between. This CDR3 region has 14 residues. Germline V gives CDR1 MNHNS, CDR2 SASEGT. The chain's CDR3 is CASRLQRNSYEQYF. CDR3 DNA sequence: TGTGCCAGCAGATTACAGAGGAACTCCTACGAGCAGTACTTC.

This clone was seen only once. CDR3 sequence: CASRNEQGLGTEAFF. The CDR3 DNA follows: TGTGCCAGCAGAAACGAACAGGGTTTAGGCACTGAAGCTTTCTTT. The gene calls are TRBV10-3 and TRBJ1-1; weak D call: TRBD1 (6 bases). V was clipped by 10 bases and J by 4 bases, with 22 bases between them. CDR1 is ENHRY and CDR2 is SYGVKD in the germline V gene. The CDR3 is made up of 15 amino acids.

The chain links TRBV27 to TRBJ2-7; D is possibly TRBD1 (6 bases). CDR3 length: 13 residues. Germline V CDR1 and CDR2: MNHEY, SMNVEV (reference sequence). The ends were cut back, 6 bases at V and 2 bases at J, with 11 bases in the middle. The CDR3 loop is CASRPDRTYEQYF. Written as DNA, the CDR3 is TGTGCCAGCAGACCGGACAGAACCTACGAGCAGTACTTC.

The chain links TRBV12-5 to TRBJ1-5, with 8 positions matching TRBD1. There are 15 residues in the CDR3. CDR1 LGHNT and CDR2 FRNRAP come from the germline V gene. Trimming took 7 bases from V and 2 from J; bases not matched to a gene: 7. The CDR3 bases are TGTGCTAGTGCCCGACCGGGACAGGGCAATCAGCCCCAGCATTTT. Amino acid sequence: CASARPGQGNQPQHF. The variable domain in full, completed from reference TRBV12-5 and TRBJ1-5, reads DARVTQTPRHKVTEMGQEVTMRCQPILGHNTVFWYRQTMMQGLELLAYFRNRAPLDDSGMPKDRFSAEMPDATLATLKIQPSEPRDSAVYFCASARPGQGNQPQHFGDGTRLSIL.